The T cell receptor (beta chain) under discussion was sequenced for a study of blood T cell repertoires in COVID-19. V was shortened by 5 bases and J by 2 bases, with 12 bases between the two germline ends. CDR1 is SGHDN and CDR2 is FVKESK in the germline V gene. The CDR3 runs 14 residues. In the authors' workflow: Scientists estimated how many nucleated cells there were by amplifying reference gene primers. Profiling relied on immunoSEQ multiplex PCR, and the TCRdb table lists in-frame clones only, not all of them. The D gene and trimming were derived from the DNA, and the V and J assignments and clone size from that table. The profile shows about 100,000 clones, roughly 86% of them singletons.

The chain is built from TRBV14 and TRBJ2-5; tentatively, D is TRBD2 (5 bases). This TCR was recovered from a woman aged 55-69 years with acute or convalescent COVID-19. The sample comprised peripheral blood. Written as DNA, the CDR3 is TGTGCCAGCAGCTTTTTAGCGTTGCAAGAGACCCAGTACTTC. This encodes CASSFLALQETQYF.